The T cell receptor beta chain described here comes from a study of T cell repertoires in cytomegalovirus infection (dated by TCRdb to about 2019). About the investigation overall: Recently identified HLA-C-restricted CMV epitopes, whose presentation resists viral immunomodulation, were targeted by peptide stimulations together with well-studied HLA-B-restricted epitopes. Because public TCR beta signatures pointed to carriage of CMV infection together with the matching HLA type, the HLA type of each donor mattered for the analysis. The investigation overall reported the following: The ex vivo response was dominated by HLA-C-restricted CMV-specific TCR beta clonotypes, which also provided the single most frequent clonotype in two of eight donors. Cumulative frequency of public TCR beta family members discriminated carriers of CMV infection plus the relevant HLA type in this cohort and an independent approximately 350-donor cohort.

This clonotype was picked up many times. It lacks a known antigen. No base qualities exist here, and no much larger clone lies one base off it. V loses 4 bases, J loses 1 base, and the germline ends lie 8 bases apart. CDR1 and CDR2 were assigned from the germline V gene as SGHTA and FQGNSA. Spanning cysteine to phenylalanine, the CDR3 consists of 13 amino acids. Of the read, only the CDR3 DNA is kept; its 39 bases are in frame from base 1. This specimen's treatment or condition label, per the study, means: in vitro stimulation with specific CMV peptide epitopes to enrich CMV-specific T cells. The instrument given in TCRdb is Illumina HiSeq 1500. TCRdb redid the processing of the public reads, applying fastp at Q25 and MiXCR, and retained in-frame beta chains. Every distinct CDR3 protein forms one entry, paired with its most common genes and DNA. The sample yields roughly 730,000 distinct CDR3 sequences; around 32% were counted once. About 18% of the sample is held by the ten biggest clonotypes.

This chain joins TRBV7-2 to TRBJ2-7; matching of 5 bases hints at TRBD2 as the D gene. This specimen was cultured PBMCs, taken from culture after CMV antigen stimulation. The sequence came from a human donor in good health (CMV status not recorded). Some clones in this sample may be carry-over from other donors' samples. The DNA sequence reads TGTGCCAGCAGCTACGGACTGTCCTACGAGCAGTACTTC. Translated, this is CASSYGLSYEQYF.